The clone carrying this TCR beta chain has just a few counts. The antigen is unknown. The data originate from a study of T cell responses to AZD1222 COVID-19 vaccine. Data came from immunoSEQ multiplex PCR; TCRdb stores just in-frame clones and leaves some out. The sample lists 130,000 to 150,000 clones; roughly 90% were seen once. V gave up 0 bases and J gave up 4 bases, with 10 bases separating them. CDR3 length: 14 residues. Germline V CDR1 and CDR2: SGHTS, YDEGEE. General study points: Spike-specific TCR repertoires showed rising breadth and depth after two AZD1222 doses. Just 5 to 7 people given AZD1222 tested seropositive at baseline. The reported proportion of spike-specific TCRs targeting unmutated variant regions was nearly half.

The TCR sequence derives from an adult in good health. The chain recombines TRBV5-8 with TRBJ1-2; no clear D. This specimen was peripheral blood, taken on day 0 of AZD1222 vaccination. This CDR3 reads CASSLVGSSYGYTF. The CDR3, as DNA: TGTGCCAGCAGCTTGGTTGGGTCTAGCTATGGCTACACCTTC.